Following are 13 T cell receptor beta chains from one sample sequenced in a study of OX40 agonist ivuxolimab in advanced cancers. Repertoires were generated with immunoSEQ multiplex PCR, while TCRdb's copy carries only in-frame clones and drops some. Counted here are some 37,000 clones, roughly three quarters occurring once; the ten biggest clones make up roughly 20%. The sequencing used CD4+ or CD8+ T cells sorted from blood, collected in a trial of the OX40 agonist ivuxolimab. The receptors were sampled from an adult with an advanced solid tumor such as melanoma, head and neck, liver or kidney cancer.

CDR3 sequence: CASSFSQGFYTDTQYF. CDR3 in DNA: TGTGCCAGCAGCTTCTCACAGGGGTTTTACACAGATACGCAGTATTTT. V is TRBV7-9 and J is TRBJ2-3, with 7 bases lining up with TRBD1. CDR1 and CDR2 (germline): SEHNR, FQNEAQ (reference sequence). CDR3 length equals 16 residues. Trimming at V came to 3 bases and at J to 2 bases, leaving 8 bases not matched to a gene.

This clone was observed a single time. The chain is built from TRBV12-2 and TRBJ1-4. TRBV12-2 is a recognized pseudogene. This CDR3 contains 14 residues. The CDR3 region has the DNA TGTGCAAGTCGCTTATGTGTAGGGAATGAAAAACTGTTTTTT. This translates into CASRLCVGNEKLFF.

This chain's CDR3 is CASSFGLEETQYF. Written as DNA, the CDR3 is TGTGCCAGCAGCTTTGGACTAGAAGAGACCCAGTACTTC. This chain connects TRBV7-8 to TRBJ2-5; 7 bases match TRBD2. The V and J ends lost 3 bases and 3 bases, in that order; junction bases with no gene match: 1. CDR3 size: 13 residues. CDR1 is SGHVS and CDR2 is FQNEAQ in the germline V gene.

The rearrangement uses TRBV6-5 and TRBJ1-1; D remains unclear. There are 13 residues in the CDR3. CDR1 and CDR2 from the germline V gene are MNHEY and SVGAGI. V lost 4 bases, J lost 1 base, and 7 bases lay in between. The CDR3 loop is CASSLRENTEAFF. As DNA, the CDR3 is TGTGCCAGCAGTTTACGGGAGAACACTGAAGCTTTCTTT.

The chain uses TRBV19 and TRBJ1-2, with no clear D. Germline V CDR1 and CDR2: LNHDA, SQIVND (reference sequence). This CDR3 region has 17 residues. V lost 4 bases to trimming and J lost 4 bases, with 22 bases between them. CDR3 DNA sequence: TGTGCCAGTAGTAACCGGGCGACTGCCGACGGAGGCTATGGCTACACCTTC. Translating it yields CASSNRATADGGYGYTF. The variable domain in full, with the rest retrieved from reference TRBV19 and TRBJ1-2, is DGGITQSPKYLFRKEGQNVTLSCEQNLNHDAMYWYRQDPGQGLRLIYYSQIVNDFQKGDIAEGYSVSREKKESFPLTVTSAQKNPTAFYLCASSNRATADGGYGYTFGSGTRLTVV.

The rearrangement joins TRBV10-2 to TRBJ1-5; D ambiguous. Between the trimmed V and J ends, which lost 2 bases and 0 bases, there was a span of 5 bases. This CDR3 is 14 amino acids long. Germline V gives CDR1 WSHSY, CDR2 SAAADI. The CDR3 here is CASSEVNSNQPQHF. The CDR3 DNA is TGCGCCAGCAGTGAGGTGAATAGCAATCAGCCCCAGCATTTT.

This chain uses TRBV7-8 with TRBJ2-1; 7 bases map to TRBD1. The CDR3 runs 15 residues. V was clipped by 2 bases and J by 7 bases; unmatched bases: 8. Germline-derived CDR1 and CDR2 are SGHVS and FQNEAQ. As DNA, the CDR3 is TGTGCCAGCAGCTTATCCCCACAGGGGTTGAATGAGCAGTTCTTC. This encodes CASSLSPQGLNEQFF.

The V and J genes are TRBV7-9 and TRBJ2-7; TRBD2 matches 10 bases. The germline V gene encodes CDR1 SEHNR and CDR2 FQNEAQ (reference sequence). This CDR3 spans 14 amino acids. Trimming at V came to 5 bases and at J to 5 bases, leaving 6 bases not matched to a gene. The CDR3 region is CASSPAGGSHEQYF. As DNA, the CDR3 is TGTGCCAGCAGCCCAGCGGGAGGGTCCCACGAGCAGTACTTC. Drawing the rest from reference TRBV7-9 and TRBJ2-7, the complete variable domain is DTGVSQNPRHKITKRGQNVTFRCDPISEHNRLYWYRQTLGQGPEFLTYFQNEAQLEKSRLLSDRFSAERPKGSFSTLEIQRTEQGDSAMYLCASSPAGGSHEQYFGPGTRLTVT.

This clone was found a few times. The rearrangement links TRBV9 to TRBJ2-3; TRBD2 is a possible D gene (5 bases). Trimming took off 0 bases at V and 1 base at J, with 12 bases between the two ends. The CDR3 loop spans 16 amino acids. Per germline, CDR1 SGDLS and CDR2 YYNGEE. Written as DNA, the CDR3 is TGTGCCAGCAGCGTAGGGAGGAAGAAGGGCACAGATACGCAGTATTTT. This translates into CASSVGRKKGTDTQYF.

Written as DNA, the CDR3 is TGTGCCAGCTCACCCGGGACAAACAATAACTATGGCTACACCTTC. Protein product: CASSPGTNNNYGYTF. The chain couples TRBV18 to TRBJ1-2; TRBD1 might be the D (6 bases). Germline values: CDR1 KGHSH, CDR2 LQKENI. This CDR3 spans 15 amino acids. V was trimmed by 3 bases and J by 1 base, leaving 12 bases between them.

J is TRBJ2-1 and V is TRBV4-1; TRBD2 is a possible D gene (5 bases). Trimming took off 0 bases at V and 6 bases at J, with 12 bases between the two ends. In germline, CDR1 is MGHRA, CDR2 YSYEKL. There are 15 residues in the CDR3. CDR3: CASSQDSASRNEQFF. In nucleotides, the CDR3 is TGCGCCAGCAGCCAAGATTCCGCTAGCCGCAATGAGCAGTTCTTC.

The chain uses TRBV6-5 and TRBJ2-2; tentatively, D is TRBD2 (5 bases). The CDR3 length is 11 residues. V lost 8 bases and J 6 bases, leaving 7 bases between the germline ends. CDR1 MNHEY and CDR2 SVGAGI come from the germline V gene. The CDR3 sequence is CASRDPGELFF. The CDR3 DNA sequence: TGTGCCAGCCGGGATCCCGGGGAGCTGTTTTTT.

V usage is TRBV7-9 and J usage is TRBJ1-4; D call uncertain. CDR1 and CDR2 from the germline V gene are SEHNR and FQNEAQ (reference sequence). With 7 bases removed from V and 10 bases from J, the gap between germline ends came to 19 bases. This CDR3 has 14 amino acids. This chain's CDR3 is CASNVGRSSRKLFF. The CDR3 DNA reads TGTGCCAGCAACGTAGGGAGGTCTAGTCGAAAACTGTTTTTT. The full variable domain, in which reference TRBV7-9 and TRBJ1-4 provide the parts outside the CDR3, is DTGVSQNPRHKITKRGQNVTFRCDPISEHNRLYWYRQTLGQGPEFLTYFQNEAQLEKSRLLSDRFSAERPKGSFSTLEIQRTEQGDSAMYLCASNVGRSSRKLFFGSGTQLSVL.